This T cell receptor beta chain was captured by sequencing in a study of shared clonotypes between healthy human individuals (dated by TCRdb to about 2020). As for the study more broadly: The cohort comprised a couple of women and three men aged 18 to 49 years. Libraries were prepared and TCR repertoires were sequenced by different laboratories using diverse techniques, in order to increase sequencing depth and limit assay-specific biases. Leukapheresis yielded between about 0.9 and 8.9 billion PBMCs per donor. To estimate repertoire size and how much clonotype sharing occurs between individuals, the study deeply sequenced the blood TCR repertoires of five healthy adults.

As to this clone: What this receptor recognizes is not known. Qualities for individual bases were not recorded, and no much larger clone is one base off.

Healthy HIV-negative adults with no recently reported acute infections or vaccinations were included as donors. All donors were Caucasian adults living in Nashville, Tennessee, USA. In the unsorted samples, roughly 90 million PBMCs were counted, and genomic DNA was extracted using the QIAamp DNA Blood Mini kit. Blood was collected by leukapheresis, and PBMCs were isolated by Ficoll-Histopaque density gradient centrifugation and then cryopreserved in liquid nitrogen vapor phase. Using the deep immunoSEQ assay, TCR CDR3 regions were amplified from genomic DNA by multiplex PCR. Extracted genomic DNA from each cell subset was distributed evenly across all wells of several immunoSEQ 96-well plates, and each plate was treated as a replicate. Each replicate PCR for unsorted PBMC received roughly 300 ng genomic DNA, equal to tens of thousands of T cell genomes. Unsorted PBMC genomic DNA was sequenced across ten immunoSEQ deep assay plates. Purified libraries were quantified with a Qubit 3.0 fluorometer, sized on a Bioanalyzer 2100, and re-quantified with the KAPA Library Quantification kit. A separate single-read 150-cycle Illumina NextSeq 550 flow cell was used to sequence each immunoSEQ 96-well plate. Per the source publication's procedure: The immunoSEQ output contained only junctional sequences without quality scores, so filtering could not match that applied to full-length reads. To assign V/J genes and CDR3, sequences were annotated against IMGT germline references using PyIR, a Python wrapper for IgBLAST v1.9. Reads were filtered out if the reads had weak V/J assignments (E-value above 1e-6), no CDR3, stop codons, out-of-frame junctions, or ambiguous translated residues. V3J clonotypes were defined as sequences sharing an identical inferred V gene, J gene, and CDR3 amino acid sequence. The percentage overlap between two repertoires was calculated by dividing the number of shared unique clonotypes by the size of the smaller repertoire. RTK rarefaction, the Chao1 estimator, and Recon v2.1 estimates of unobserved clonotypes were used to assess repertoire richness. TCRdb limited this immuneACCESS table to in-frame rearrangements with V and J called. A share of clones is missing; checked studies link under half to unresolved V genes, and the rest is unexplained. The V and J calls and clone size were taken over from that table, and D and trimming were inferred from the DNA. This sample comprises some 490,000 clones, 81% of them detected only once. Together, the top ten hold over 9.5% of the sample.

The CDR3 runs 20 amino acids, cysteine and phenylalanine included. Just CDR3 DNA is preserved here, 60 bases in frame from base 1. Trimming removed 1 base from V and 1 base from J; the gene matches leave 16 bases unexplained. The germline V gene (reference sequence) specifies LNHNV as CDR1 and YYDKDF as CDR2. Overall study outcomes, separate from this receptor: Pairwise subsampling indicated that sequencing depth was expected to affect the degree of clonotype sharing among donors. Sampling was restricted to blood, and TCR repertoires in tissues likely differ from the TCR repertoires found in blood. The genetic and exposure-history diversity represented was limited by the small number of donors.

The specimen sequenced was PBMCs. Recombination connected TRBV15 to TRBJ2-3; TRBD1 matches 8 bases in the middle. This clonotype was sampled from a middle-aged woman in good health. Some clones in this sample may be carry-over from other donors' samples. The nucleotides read TGTGCCACCAGCAGAGCCTATGCGCCCAGGGGGCATAAGGGCACAGATACGCAGTATTTT. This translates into CATSRAYAPRGHKGTDTQYF.